The next 17 T cell receptor beta chains were all read from a single sample in a study of blood T cells in healthy people across ages. A second PCR, run for about 6 to 11 cycles, used a sample-barcoded 5' primer plus a J-beta primer mix. TCRdb passed the 5' RACE reads through MiXCR, listing each CDR3 protein once. The table shows some 900,000 distinct CDR3 sequences, with 25% to 35% occurring only once. Sequencing was performed on blood. These TCRs come from an elderly woman in good health.

This clonotype was counted once. The chain employs TRBV9 and TRBJ2-3; 10 bases match TRBD2. Trimming cost V 4 bases and J 0 bases; bases outside gene matches: 5. Germline CDR1 reads SGDLS; CDR2 reads YYNGEE. The CDR3 covers 16 residues. The CDR3 is CASSIAGGGSTDTQYF. The CDR3 DNA reads TGTGCCAGCAGCATAGCGGGGGGCGGGAGCACAGATACGCAGTATTTT.

This clonotype was counted a few times. V is TRBV13 and J is TRBJ2-7; D call uncertain. The CDR3 contains 14 residues. Trimming shortened V by 7 bases and J by 1 base, and 14 bases separated the two germline ends. Germline V gives CDR1 PRHDT, CDR2 FYEKMQ (reference sequence). DNA of the CDR3: TGTGCCAGCACCTCGGAAGGGCGATCCTACGAGCAGTACTTC. Translating it yields CASTSEGRSYEQYF.

This clonotype appeared a few times. This rearrangement joins TRBV11-3 to TRBJ1-1, with TRBD1 matching over 9 bases. The junction had 12 bases not matched to a gene; V was cut back by 6 bases and J by 4 bases. The CDR3 has 16 amino acids. Germline-derived CDR1 and CDR2 are SGHNT and YENEEA. CDR3 sequence: CASRKGGDREITEAFF. CDR3 nucleotide sequence: TGTGCCAGCAGGAAGGGGGGGGACAGGGAAATCACTGAAGCTTTCTTT.

This clonotype was picked up a small number of times. One junction end disagrees with the germline gene, perhaps due to a read error. V and J are TRBV18 and TRBJ2-1; no definite D call. This CDR3 is built from 16 residues. Germline CDR1 reads KGHSH; CDR2 reads LQKENI. The CDR3 DNA reads TGTGCCAGCTCACCACCGGCGGAGCCGAGCTACGATGAGCAGTTCTTC. Its translation: CASSPPAEPSYDEQFF.

The chain combines TRBV2 with TRBJ1-1; TRBD1 aligns across 10 bases. V shed 8 bases, J shed 6 bases, and the junction held 12 bases outside the gene matches. This CDR3 contains 15 residues. Germline values: CDR1 SNHLY, CDR2 FYNNEI. CDR3 coding DNA: TGTGCCAGCTCCACCCGGGACAGGGGAATAGCTGAAGCTTTCTTT. Encoded protein: CASSTRDRGIAEAFF.

This chain joins TRBV5-1 and TRBJ1-4, with 7 positions matching TRBD1. The CDR3 has 16 residues. V trimming: 0 bases; J trimming: 5 bases; junction bases outside the gene matches: 7. The V gene's germline CDR1 is SGHRS and CDR2 YFSETQ. The CDR3 DNA reads as TGCGCCAGCAGCTTGGGCGGGACAGCCCTAAATGAAAAACTGTTTTTT. Protein: CASSLGGTALNEKLFF.

This chain links TRBV11-2 with TRBJ2-3; TRBD1 aligns across 7 bases. Germline loops: CDR1 SGHAT, CDR2 FQNNGV. The J segment lost 6 bases and the V segment lost 0 bases, leaving 3 bases of the junction unmatched. The length of the CDR3 is 14 residues. The CDR3 reads CASSLDLRGDTQYF. In DNA form, the CDR3 reads TGTGCCAGCAGCTTAGATCTCAGGGGGGATACGCAGTATTTT.

This clonotype was detected only a few times. The CDR3 region has the DNA TGTGCCAGCAGCCAAGAGAGGGCTCAACTGTTTTTT. Translated, it gives CASSQERAQLFF. The chain joins TRBV3-1 to TRBJ1-4, with D uncertain. This CDR3 has 12 amino acids. V lost 0 bases, J lost 12 bases, and 8 bases lay in between. The germline gives CDR1 LGHDT, CDR2 YNNKEL (reference sequence).

In its sample, this clonotype was seen many times. The chain uses TRBV12-3 or TRBV12-4 and TRBJ1-6; D is perhaps TRBD1 (5 bases). This CDR3 contains 15 residues. V was shortened by 6 bases and J by 7 bases, with 16 bases between the two germline ends. The CDR3 DNA is TGTGCCAGCAGGCCCATGCGGGGGAAAAATTCACCCCTCCACTTT. Protein product: CASRPMRGKNSPLHF.

This clonotype was counted many times. This chain links TRBV12-3 or TRBV12-4 with TRBJ1-5; D might be TRBD1 (5 bases). The CDR3 runs 15 residues. V was pared by 7 bases and J by 4 bases, with 17 bases between. CDR3: CASTGGLRTNQPQHF. DNA for the CDR3: TGTGCCAGCACTGGGGGGTTACGGACGAATCAGCCCCAGCATTTT.

On this clonotype: One end of the junction does not line up with germline, which may come from a read error. The gene calls are TRBV6-2 or TRBV6-3 and TRBJ1-2; no definite D call. Germline V gene sequence: CDR1 MNHEY, CDR2 SVGEGT. The CDR3 is 15 residues long. The CDR3 region is CASSLTGGRYYGCTF. CDR3 DNA sequence: TGTGCCAGCAGTCTTACCGGAGGGCGGTACTATGGCTGCACCTTC.

This clonotype was counted between two and nine times. This CDR3 is CASSSRTGSNTGELFF. The DNA for the CDR3 is TGTGCCAGCAGCTCTCGGACAGGTTCGAACACCGGGGAGCTGTTTTTT. This chain joins TRBV7-6 and TRBJ2-2, with 7 bases aligning to TRBD1. CDR1 and CDR2 (germline): SGHVS, FNYEAQ. V dropped 4 bases and J dropped 0; count of bases not matched to a gene: 5. CDR3 length: 16 amino acids.

This clonotype was counted only a few times. It may be a read error: a sequence one base away is much more abundant. V is TRBV7-2 and J is TRBJ2-1; 14 bases map to TRBD2. The J call may be faulty, since TRBJ2-7 better matches the DNA end. The CDR3 runs to 19 residues. Per the germline V gene, CDR1 is SGHTA and CDR2 is FQGNSA. CDR3 bases: TGTGCCAGCAGCTTCTATGGGACTAGCGGGGGACCAGCCTACAATGAGCAGTACTTC. Its translation is CASSFYGTSGGPAYNEQYF.

This clonotype showed up just once. The gene calls are TRBV7-9 and TRBJ1-1, with D tentatively TRBD1 (6 bases). The germline CDR1 and CDR2 sequences are SEHNR and FQNEAQ (reference sequence). Trimming shortened V by 4 bases and J by 10 bases, and 13 bases separated the two germline ends. There are 12 residues in the CDR3. The CDR3 loop is CASSSQTGSAFF. DNA of the CDR3: TGTGCCAGCAGCTCTCAGACAGGCTCAGCTTTCTTT. The full variable domain, in which reference TRBV7-9 and TRBJ1-1 provide the parts outside the CDR3, is DTGVSQNPRHKITKRGQNVTFRCDPISEHNRLYWYRQTLGQGPEFLTYFQNEAQLEKSRLLSDRFSAERPKGSFSTLEIQRTEQGDSAMYLCASSSQTGSAFFGQGTRLTVV.

Regarding this clonotype: A much bigger clone sits one base away, suggesting this may be a read error. This sequence joins TRBV28 and TRBJ2-7, with 7 bases fitting TRBD2. In germline, CDR1 is MDHEN, CDR2 SYDVKM. The V and J ends lost 7 bases and 7 bases, in that order; junction bases with no gene match: 16. There are 15 residues in the CDR3. CDR3 sequence: CASTPQAGVRNEQYF. DNA for the CDR3: TGTGCCAGCACTCCCCAGGCGGGGGTCCGGAATGAGCAGTACTTC.

With regard to this clonotype: Just one base apart from a much larger clone, this may be a read error. V and J are TRBV12-3 or TRBV12-4 and TRBJ2-3; D is unclear. This CDR3 is built from 15 residues. V was shortened by 6 bases and J by 6 bases, with 19 bases between the two germline ends. In DNA, the CDR3 is TGTGCCAGCAGGTTACTTGGGAAATCGGGCGATACGCAGTATTTT. This sequence encodes CASRLLGKSGDTQYF.

This clonotype appeared a few times. This sequence joins TRBV20-1 and TRBJ2-2; TRBD1 might be the D (6 bases). V shed 2 bases and J shed 2 bases, with 12 bases lying between them. Germline-derived CDR1 and CDR2 are DFQATT and SNEGSKA (reference sequence). This CDR3 is built from 15 residues. Here the CDR3 reads CSARRATGNTGELFF. CDR3 sequence (DNA): TGCAGTGCTAGAAGGGCGACAGGAAACACCGGGGAGCTGTTTTTT.